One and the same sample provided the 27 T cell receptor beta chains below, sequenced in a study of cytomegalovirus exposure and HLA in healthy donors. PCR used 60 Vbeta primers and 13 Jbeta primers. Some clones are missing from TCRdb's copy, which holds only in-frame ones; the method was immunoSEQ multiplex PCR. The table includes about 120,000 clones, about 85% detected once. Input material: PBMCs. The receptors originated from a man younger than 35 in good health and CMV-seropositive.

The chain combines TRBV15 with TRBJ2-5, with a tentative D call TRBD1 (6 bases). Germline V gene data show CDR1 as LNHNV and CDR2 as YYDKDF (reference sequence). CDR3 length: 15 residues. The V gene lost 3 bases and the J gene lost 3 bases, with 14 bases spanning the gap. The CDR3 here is CATSRLGTGKETQYF. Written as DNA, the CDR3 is TGTGCCACCAGCAGGTTGGGAACAGGGAAAGAGACCCAGTACTTC.

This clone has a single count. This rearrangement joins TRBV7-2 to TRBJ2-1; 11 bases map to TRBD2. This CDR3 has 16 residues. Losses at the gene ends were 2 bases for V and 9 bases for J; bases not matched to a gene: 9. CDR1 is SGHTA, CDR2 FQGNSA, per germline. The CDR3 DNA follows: TGTGCCAGCAGCTTAATAGCGGGAGGGACAAGTAGTGAGCAGTTCTTC. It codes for CASSLIAGGTSSEQFF.

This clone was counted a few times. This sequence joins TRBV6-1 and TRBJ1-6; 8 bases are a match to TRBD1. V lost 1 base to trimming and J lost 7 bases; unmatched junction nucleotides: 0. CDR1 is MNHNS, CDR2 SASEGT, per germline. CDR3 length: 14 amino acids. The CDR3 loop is CASSEGTGNSPLHF. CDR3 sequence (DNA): TGTGCCAGCAGTGAAGGGACAGGGAATTCACCCCTCCACTTT.

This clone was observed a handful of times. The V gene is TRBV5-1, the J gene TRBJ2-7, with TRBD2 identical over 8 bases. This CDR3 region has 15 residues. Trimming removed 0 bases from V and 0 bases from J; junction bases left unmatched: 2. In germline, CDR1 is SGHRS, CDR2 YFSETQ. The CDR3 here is CASSLGGGSSYEQYF. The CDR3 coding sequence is TGCGCCAGCAGCTTGGGCGGGGGGAGCTCCTACGAGCAGTACTTC.

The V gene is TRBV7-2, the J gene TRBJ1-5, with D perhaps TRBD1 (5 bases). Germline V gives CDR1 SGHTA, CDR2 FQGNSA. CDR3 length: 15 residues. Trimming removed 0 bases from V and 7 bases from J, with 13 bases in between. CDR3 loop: CASSLASGEEQPQHF. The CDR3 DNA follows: TGTGCCAGCAGCTTAGCTTCGGGGGAGGAGCAGCCCCAGCATTTT. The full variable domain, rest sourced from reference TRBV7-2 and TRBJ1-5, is GAGVSQSPSNKVTEKGKDVELRCDPISGHTALYWYRQSLGQGLEFLIYFQGNSAPDKSGLPSDRFSAERTGGSVSTLTIQRTQQEDSAVYLCASSLASGEEQPQHFGDGTRLSIL.

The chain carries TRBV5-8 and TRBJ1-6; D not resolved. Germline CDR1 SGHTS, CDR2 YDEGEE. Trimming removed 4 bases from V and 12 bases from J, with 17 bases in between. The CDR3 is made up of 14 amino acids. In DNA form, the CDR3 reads TGTGCCAGCAGCCAGGCGGGGAGTTTCGGACCCCTCCACTTT. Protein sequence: CASSQAGSFGPLHF.

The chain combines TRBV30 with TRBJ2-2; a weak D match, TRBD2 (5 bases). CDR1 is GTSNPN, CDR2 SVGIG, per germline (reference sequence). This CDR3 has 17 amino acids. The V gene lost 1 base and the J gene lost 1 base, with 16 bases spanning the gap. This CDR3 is CAWSDPVALMNTGELFF. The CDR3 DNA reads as TGTGCCTGGAGTGATCCGGTAGCGCTGATGAACACCGGGGAGCTGTTTTTT.

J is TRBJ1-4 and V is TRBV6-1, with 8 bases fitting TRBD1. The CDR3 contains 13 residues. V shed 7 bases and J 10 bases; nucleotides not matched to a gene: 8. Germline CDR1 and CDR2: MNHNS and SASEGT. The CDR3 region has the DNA TGTGCCAGCATTAGCAGGGGGCAAGGAAAACTGTTTTTT. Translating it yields CASISRGQGKLFF.

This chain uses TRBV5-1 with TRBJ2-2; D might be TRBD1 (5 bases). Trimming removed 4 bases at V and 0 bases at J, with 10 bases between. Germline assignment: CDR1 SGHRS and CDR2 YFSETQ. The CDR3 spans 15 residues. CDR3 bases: TGCGCCAGCAGCCCGACAGTGTCGAACACCGGGGAGCTGTTTTTT. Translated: CASSPTVSNTGELFF.

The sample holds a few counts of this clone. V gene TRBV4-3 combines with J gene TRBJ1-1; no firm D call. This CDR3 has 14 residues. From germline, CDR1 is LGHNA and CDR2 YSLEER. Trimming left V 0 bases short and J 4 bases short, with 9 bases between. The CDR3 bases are TGCGCCAGCAGCCAAGATCAACGGGGCACTGAAGCTTTCTTT. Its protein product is CASSQDQRGTEAFF.

In nucleotides, the CDR3 is TGCGCCAGCAGCTTGTCAGGTTACAGGGGGCAGCCCCAGCATTTT. Protein sequence: CASSLSGYRGQPQHF. V and J are TRBV5-1 and TRBJ1-5; TRBD1 matches at 8 bases. Losses at the gene ends were 1 base for V and 7 bases for J; bases not matched to a gene: 7. Germline lookup yields CDR1 SGHRS and CDR2 YFSETQ. The CDR3 contains 15 residues.

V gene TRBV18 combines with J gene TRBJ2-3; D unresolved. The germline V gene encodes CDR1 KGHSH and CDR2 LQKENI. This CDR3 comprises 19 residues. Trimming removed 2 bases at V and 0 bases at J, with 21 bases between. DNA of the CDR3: TGTGCCAGCTCACCAATATTCTCGGGTACCCGCGCTAGCACAGATACGCAGTATTTT. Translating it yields CASSPIFSGTRASTDTQYF.

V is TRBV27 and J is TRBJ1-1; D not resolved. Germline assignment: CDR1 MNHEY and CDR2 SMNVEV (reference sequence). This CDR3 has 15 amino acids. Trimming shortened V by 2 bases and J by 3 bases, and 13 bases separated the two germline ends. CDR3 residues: CASSLTPGTDTEAFF. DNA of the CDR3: TGTGCCAGCAGTTTAACCCCAGGTACAGACACTGAAGCTTTCTTT.

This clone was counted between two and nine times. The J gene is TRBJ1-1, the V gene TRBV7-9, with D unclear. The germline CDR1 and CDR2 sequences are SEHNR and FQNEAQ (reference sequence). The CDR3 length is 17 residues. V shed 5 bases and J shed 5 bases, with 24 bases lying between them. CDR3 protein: CASSPHPWEGLGTEAFF. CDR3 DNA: TGTGCCAGCAGCCCACACCCGTGGGAGGGCCTTGGGACTGAAGCTTTCTTT.

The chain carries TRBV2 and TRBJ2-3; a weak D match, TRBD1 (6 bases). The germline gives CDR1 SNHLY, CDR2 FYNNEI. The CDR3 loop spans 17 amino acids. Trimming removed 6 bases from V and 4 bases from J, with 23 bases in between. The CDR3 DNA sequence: TGTGCCAGCAGGGAAAGCGGACAGTACTCTCCTCCAGATACGCAGTATTTT. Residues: CASRESGQYSPPDTQYF.

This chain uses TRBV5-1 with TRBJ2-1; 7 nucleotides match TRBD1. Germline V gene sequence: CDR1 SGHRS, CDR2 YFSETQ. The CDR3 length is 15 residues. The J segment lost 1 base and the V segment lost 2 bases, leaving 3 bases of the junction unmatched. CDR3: CASSFSGQSYNEQFF. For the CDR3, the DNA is TGCGCCAGCAGCTTTTCGGGACAGTCCTACAATGAGCAGTTCTTC. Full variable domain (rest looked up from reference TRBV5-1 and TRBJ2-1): KAGVTQTPRYLIKTRGQQVTLSCSPISGHRSVSWYQQTPGQGLQFLFEYFSETQRNKGNFPGRFSGRQFSNSRSEMNVSTLELGDSALYLCASSFSGQSYNEQFFGPGTRLTVL.

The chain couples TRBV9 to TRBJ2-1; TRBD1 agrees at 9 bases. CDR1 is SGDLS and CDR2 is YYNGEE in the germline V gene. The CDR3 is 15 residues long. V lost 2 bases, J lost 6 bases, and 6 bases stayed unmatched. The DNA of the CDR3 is TGTGCCAGCAGCGTGGAGGACAGGGGAGGCAATGAGCAGTTCTTC. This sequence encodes CASSVEDRGGNEQFF.

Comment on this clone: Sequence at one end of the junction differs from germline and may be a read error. CDR3 residues: CITTGSPEAFF. CDR3 in DNA: TGCATCACAACAGGCTCGCCTGAAGCTTTCTTT. The V gene is TRBV30, the J gene TRBJ1-1, with D tentatively TRBD1 (5 bases). CDR3 length: 11 residues. Germline values: CDR1 GTSNPN, CDR2 SVGIG (reference sequence).

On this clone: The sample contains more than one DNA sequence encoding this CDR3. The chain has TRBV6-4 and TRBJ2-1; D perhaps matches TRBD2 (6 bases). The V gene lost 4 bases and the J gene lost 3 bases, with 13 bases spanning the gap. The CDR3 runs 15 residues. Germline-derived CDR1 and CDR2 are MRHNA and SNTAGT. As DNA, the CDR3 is TGTGCCAGCAGTGGAAATAGCGGAGACTACAATGAGCAGTTCTTC. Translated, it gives CASSGNSGDYNEQFF.

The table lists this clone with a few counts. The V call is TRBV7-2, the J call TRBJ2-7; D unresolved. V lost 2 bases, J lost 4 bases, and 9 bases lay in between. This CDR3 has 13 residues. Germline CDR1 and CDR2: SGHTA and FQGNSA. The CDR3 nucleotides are TGTGCCAGCAGCTTAACGTTAACTTACGAGCAGTACTTC. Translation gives CASSLTLTYEQYF.

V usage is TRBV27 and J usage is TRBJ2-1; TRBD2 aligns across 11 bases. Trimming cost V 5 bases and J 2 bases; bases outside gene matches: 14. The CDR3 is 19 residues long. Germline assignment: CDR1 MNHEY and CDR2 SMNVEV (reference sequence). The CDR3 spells CASSTTWGLAAKTYNEQFF. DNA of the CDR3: TGTGCCAGCAGTACTACCTGGGGACTAGCGGCGAAAACCTACAATGAGCAGTTCTTC.

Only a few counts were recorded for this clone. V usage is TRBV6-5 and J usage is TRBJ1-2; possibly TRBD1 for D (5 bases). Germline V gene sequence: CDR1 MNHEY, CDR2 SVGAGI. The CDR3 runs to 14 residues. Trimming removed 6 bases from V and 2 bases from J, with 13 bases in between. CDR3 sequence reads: CASRAQTVNYGYTF. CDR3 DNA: TGTGCCAGCAGGGCCCAGACAGTAAACTATGGCTACACCTTC.

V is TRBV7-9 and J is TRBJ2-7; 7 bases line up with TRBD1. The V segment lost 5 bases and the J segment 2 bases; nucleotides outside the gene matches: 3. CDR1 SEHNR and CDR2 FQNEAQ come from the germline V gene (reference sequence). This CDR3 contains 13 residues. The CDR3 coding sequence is TGTGCCAGCAGCCGGGACAGTACCTACGAGCAGTACTTC. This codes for CASSRDSTYEQYF.

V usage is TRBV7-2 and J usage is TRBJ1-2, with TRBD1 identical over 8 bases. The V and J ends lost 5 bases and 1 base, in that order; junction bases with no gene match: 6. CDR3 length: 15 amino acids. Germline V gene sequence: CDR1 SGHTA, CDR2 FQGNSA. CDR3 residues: CASSIRQGINYGYTF. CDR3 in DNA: TGTGCCAGCAGCATACGACAGGGGATTAACTATGGCTACACCTTC.

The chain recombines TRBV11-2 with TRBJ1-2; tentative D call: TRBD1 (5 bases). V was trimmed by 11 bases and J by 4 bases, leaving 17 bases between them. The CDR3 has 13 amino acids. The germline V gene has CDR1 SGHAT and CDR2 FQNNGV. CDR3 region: CAVSGEWSYGYTF. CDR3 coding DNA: TGTGCCGTATCGGGGGAGTGGAGCTATGGCTACACCTTC.

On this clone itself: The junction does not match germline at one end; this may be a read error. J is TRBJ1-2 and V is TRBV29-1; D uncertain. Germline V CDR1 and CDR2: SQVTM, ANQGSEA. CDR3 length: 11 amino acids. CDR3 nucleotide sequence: TGCAGCGTTCCGGAGGTAGACCGGCGAAACTTC. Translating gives CSVPEVDRRNF.

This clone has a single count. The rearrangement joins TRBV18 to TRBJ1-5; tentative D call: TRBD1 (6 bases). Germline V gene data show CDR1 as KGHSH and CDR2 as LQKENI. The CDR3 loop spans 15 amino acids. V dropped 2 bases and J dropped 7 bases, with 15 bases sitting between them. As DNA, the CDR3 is TGTGCCAGCTCACCATTCGCACAGGGAGAACAGCCCCAGCATTTT. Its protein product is CASSPFAQGEQPQHF.